One and the same sample provided the 8 T cell receptor beta chains below, sequenced in a study of beta chain features in type 1 diabetes. Expressed TCRB transcripts were sequenced because the isolated RNA had all been reverse transcribed beforehand. The repertoire was sequenced with immunoSEQ multiplex PCR; TCRdb's copy has only in-frame clones and lacks some. Of 300,000 to 450,000 clones in the sample, roughly a fifth are singletons; the top ten hold 0.044%. Sequences were obtained from naive CD4+ T cells from blood. The source is a woman under 30 in good health.

The chain links TRBV6-5 to TRBJ1-2; possible D gene TRBD1, 5 bases. The CDR3 runs 16 residues. Germline assignment: CDR1 MNHEY and CDR2 SVGAGI. V lost 0 bases and J lost 4, with 15 bases in between. The CDR3 DNA reads TGTGCCAGCAGTTACTCGAAGATGAGGCAGGGCTATGGCTACACCTTC. Protein: CASSYSKMRQGYGYTF.

This clone was picked up a small number of times. The chain joins TRBV4-2 to TRBJ2-7; D is unclear. Germline lookup yields CDR1 LGHNA and CDR2 YNFKEQ. V lost 0 bases and J 6 bases, leaving 3 bases between the germline ends. The CDR3 covers 11 residues. This CDR3 is CASSQDSEQYF. The CDR3 DNA reads as TGTGCCAGCAGCCAAGACTCCGAGCAGTACTTC.

The V call is TRBV4-2, the J call TRBJ2-3, with 7 positions matching TRBD2. CDR1 is LGHNA, CDR2 YNFKEQ, per germline. V lost 4 bases to trimming and J lost 6 bases; unmatched junction nucleotides: 13. The CDR3 extends over 16 amino acids. The CDR3 coding sequence is TGTGCCAGCAGCCGTATGGGTAGCGGGTCGTGGGATACGCAGTATTTT. It is translated as CASSRMGSGSWDTQYF.

V and J are TRBV4-1 and TRBJ1-2; unclear D gene. The V gene lost 3 bases and the J gene lost 4 bases, with 18 bases spanning the gap. The CDR3 spans 16 residues. CDR1 is MGHRA and CDR2 is YSYEKL in the germline V gene. The CDR3 DNA sequence: TGCGCCAGCAGCCAGGACGGCGCCGGGATAGGCTATGGCTACACCTTC. This gives the protein CASSQDGAGIGYGYTF.

The chain employs TRBV5-1 and TRBJ1-1; 7 positions agree with TRBD1. Germline loops: CDR1 SGHRS, CDR2 YFSETQ. The CDR3 is made up of 11 amino acids. V dropped 3 bases and J dropped 11; count of bases not matched to a gene: 4. The CDR3 spells CASSSTGNAFF. Here the CDR3 DNA reads TGCGCCAGCAGCTCGACAGGGAATGCTTTCTTT.

This clone was counted a few times. The chain recombines TRBV4-1 with TRBJ2-1; possibly TRBD2 for D (6 bases). V shed 8 bases and J shed 4 bases, with 15 bases lying between them. This CDR3 spans 14 amino acids. Germline loops: CDR1 MGHRA, CDR2 YSYEKL. CDR3 coding DNA: TGCGCCAGCGGGAGGCCGGGGCCTTACAATGAGCAGTTCTTC. This encodes CASGRPGPYNEQFF.

The chain employs TRBV4-1 and TRBJ2-5; D might be TRBD2 (6 bases). The germline V and J ends were trimmed by 4 bases and 3 bases, with 15 bases remaining between them. CDR1 and CDR2 from the germline V gene are MGHRA and YSYEKL. The CDR3 runs 15 residues. CDR3 coding DNA: TGCGCCAGCAGCCGGCCGGGACCGGGAGAAGAGACCCAGTACTTC. Its protein is CASSRPGPGEETQYF.

As for this clone: Distinct nucleotide sequences in the sample also encode this CDR3. The chain uses TRBV7-2 and TRBJ1-1; 9 bases align to TRBD1. The ends lost 1 base at V and 6 bases at J; junction bases unmatched: 0. CDR1 is SGHTA and CDR2 is FQGNSA in the germline V gene. The CDR3 contains 13 residues. The CDR3, as DNA: TGTGCCAGCAGCTTAGGACAGGGGGCTGAAGCTTTCTTT. Its protein product is CASSLGQGAEAFF.